This note documents a single T cell receptor (beta chain) sequence. This sample was included in a study of OX40 agonist ivuxolimab in advanced cancers. In the study overall: The patients received ivuxolimab by intravenous route every 2 weeks at 0.01 to 10 mg/kg.

The CDR3 has 14 residues. Trimming cost V 6 bases and J 2 bases, with 13 bases left between them. The germline V gene has CDR1 SNHLY and CDR2 FYNNEI. Only in-frame clones appear in the TCRdb table, and some are missing; sequencing was by immunoSEQ multiplex PCR. The table shows some 78,000 clones, with 88% occurring only once. The source was CD4+ or CD8+ T cells sorted from blood, collected in a trial of the OX40 agonist ivuxolimab. This chain connects TRBV2 to TRBJ1-2, with D possibly matching TRBD1 (6 bases). The sequence derives from an adult with an advanced solid tumor such as melanoma, head and neck, liver or kidney cancer. The CDR3 sequence: CASRRRGQNYGYTF. The DNA for the CDR3 is TGTGCCAGCAGGCGACGGGGGCAGAACTATGGCTACACCTTC.